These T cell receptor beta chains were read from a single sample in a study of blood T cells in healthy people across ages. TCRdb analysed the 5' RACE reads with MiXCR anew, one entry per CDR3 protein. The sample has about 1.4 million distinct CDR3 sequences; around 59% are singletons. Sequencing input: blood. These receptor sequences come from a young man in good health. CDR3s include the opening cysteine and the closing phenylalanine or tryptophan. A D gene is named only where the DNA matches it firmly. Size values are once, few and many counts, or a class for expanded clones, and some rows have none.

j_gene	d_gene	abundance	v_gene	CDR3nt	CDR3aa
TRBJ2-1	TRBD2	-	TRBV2	TGTGCCAGCAGCTCCACGGGGCTAGCGGGCTACAATGAGCAGTTCTTC	CASSSTGLAGYNEQFF
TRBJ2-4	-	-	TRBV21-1	TGTGCCAGCAGCAAAGGATCCGAAGGAAACATTCAGTACTTC	CASSKGSEGNIQYF
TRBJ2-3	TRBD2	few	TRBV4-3	TGCGCCAGCAGCCAAGATCTGGCTAGCGGCATCACAGATACGCAGTATTTT	CASSQDLASGITDTQYF
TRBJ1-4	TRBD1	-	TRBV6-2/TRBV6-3	TGTGCCAGCAAGGCCACAGGGGAGGAGGAAAAACTGTTTTTT	CASKATGEEEKLFF
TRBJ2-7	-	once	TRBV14	TGTGCCAGCAGCCTCCAGGACGTCAACGAGCAGTACTTC	CASSLQDVNEQYF
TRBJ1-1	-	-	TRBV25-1	TGTGCCAGCAGTACCTACACGCACACTGAAGCTTTCTTT	CASSTYTHTEAFF
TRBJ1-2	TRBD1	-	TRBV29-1	TGCAGCGCCGTGACAGGGGGCAGCTATGGCTACACCTTC	CSAVTGGSYGYTF
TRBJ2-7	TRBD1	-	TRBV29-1	TGCAGCGTCGGAGGACAGGGGGGTTTCTACGAGCAGTACTTC	CSVGGQGGFYEQYF
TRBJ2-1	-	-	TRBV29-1	TGCAGCGTTGAAGGGGCCTACAATGAGCAGTTCTTC	CSVEGAYNEQFF
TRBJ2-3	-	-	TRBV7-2	TGTGCCAGCAGCTTAAGTTGGGATACGCAGTATTTT	CASSLSWDTQYF
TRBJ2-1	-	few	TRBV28	TGTGCCACTTGGTCCAGCAATGAGCAGTTCTTC	CATWSSNEQFF
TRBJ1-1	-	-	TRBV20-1	TGCAGTGCTAGGATCTCCCACGGGGGTGAAGCTTTCTTT	CSARISHGGEAFF
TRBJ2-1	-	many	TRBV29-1	TGCAGCGTTGCGTTCCAGCTTGTCTACAATGAGCAGTTCTTC	CSVAFQLVYNEQFF
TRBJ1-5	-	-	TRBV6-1	TGTGCCAGCAGTGACCGTGAGGGGGGCAATCAGCCCCAGCATTTT	CASSDREGGNQPQHF
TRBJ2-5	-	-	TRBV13	TGTGCCAGCTTGATTAATCCGAGTGAGACCCAGTACTTC	CASLINPSETQYF
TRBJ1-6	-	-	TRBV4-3	TGCGCCAGCAGCCAAGATTGGCGGACAAATTCACCCCTCCACTTT	CASSQDWRTNSPLHF
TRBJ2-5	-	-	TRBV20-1	TGCAGTGCCACCCGTGGCGGGACCCAGTACTTC	CSATRGGTQYF
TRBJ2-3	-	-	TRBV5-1	TGCGCCAGCAGCTTGACCCCGTTAATTGCAGATACGCAGTATTTT	CASSLTPLIADTQYF
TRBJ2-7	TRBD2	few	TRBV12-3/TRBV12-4	TGTGCCAGCAGGGCTAGCGGGAGGGACTACGAGCAGTACTTC	CASRASGRDYEQYF
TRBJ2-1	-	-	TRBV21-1	TGTGCCAGCAGCAAGCGACCCCTTAGTCCCTGCGACAATGAGCAGTTCTTC	CASSKRPLSPCDNEQFF